This paragraph covers one TCR beta chain sequence. Its target is unknown. V dropped 0 bases and J dropped 0 bases, with 6 bases sitting between them. The CDR3 spans 16 residues. Germline V gives CDR1 LNHNV, CDR2 YYDKDF (reference sequence). The sample is drawn from a study of T-cell memory formation after mild COVID-19. Study-level findings and limits: Clonal second-wave expansions that peaked on day 37 had unconfirmed SARS-CoV-2 specificity. Pre-infection memory harbored some responding clones, suggesting cross-reactive memory joined.

TCRdb redid the calling of the 5' RACE reads with MiXCR, one entry per CDR3 protein. The sample contains just over 150,000 distinct CDR3 sequences, roughly 30% of which appear only once. Sequences were obtained from PBMCs or a T cell subset sorted from them (not recorded which). The rearrangement joins TRBV15 to TRBJ2-6; unclear D gene. The TCR sequence derives from an adult woman who had mild COVID-19 (a few samples of this study predate the infection). Cell type and time point are not known. For the CDR3, the DNA is TGTGCCACCAGCAGAGATGGATTCTCTGGGGCCAACGTCCTGACTTTC. Its translation is CATSRDGFSGANVLTF. Using reference TRBV15 and TRBJ2-6 for the parts outside the CDR3, the full variable domain is DAMVIQNPRYQVTQFGKPVTLSCSQTLNHNVMYWYQQKSSQAPKLLFHYYDKDFNNEADTPDNFQSRRPNTSFCFLDIRSPGLGDTAMYLCATSRDGFSGANVLTFGAGSRLTVL.